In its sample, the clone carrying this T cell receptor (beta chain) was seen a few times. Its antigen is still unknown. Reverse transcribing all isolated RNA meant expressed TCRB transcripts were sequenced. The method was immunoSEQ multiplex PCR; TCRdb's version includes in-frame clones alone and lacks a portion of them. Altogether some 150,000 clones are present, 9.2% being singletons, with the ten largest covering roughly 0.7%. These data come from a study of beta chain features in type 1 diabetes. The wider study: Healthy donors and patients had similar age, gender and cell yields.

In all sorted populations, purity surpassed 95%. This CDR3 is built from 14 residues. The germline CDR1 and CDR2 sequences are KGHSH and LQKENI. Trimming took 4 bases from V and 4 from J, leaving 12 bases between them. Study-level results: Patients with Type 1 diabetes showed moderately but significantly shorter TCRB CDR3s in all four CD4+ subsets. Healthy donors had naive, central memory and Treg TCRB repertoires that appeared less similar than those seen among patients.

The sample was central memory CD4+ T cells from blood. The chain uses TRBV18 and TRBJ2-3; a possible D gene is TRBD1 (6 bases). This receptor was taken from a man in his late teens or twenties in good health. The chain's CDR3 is CASSLAPGADTQYF. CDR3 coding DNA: TGTGCCAGCTCACTCGCCCCAGGGGCAGATACGCAGTATTTT.